This T cell receptor beta chain was obtained from a study of blood T cell repertoires in COVID-19. As originally analysed: Researchers report that nucleated cell counts were estimated from reference gene primer amplification. The repertoire was sequenced with immunoSEQ multiplex PCR; TCRdb's copy has only in-frame clones and lacks some. V, J and clone size were drawn from that table, and D and trimming were deduced from the DNA. The table lists 250,000 or so clones, about 91% of them singletons, with under 2.5% in the top ten. The study drew participants aged about 18 to 89 years from under 30 US areas. Germline V lookup: CDR1 MDHEN, CDR2 SYDVKM. V gave up 5 bases and J gave up 5 bases, with 12 bases separating them. There are 13 residues in the CDR3.

The V and J genes are TRBV28 and TRBJ1-2; D is uncertain. The sequenced material came from PBMCs or T cells enriched from blood (not recorded which). This TCR came from a woman aged 35 to 49 with acute COVID-19. CDR3 in DNA: TGTGCCAGCAGTCCCCGGCGCGGGTATGGCTACACCTTC. It is translated as CASSPRRGYGYTF.